The 10 T cell receptor beta chains in this list originate from one sample, sequenced in a study of long-term antiretroviral therapy in people with HIV. The authors ran the immunoSEQ assay, v3.0, at survey level. TCRdb's copy holds only in-frame clones and misses some; the assay was immunoSEQ multiplex PCR. The table has tens of thousands of clones, 70% to 80% seen once. The material was unsorted PBMCs, obtained 2 years after starting antiretroviral therapy. These receptors were obtained from a woman aged 45-65 years with HIV.

V usage is TRBV7-9 and J usage is TRBJ2-5; 10 bases align to TRBD1. This CDR3 has 16 amino acids. The V gene end was trimmed by 0 bases and the J gene end by 4 bases; junction bases not matched to a gene: 5. Germline values: CDR1 SEHNR, CDR2 FQNEAQ (reference sequence). The DNA of the CDR3 is TGTGCCAGCAGCTTAGCTCGGGACAGGGGAAGAGAGACCCAGTACTTC. This gives the protein CASSLARDRGRETQYF.

The chain carries TRBV4-2 and TRBJ2-1, with TRBD2 identical over 8 bases. The CDR3 is 15 residues long. Germline V gene sequence: CDR1 LGHNA, CDR2 YNFKEQ. The J segment lost 3 bases and the V segment lost 2 bases, leaving 3 bases of the junction unmatched. Written as DNA, the CDR3 is TGTGCCAGCAGCCAAAACCGGGGGGGCTACAATGAGCAGTTCTTC. Translation: CASSQNRGGYNEQFF.

The rearrangement joins TRBV19 to TRBJ2-3, with unresolved D. CDR3 length equals 15 residues. CDR1 is LNHDA, CDR2 SQIVND, per germline (reference sequence). With 7 bases removed from V and 1 base from J, the gap between germline ends came to 15 bases. CDR3 bases: TGTGCCAGTAAAAGGGCCCCATTGGGCACAGATACGCAGTATTTT. Translation gives CASKRAPLGTDTQYF.

Only a few counts were recorded for this clone. The chain joins TRBV27 to TRBJ2-7, with D perhaps TRBD1 or TRBD2 (5 bases each). The CDR3 runs to 14 residues. Germline assignment: CDR1 MNHEY and CDR2 SMNVEV (reference sequence). The V gene lost 4 bases and the J gene lost 7 bases, with 17 bases spanning the gap. CDR3 DNA: TGTGCCAGCAGTTCCGACACGCTGGGGGAAGAGCAGTACTTC. Its protein product is CASSSDTLGEEQYF.

This rearrangement joins TRBV6-5 to TRBJ1-2, with D perhaps TRBD1 (5 bases). Germline V lookup: CDR1 MNHEY, CDR2 SVGAGI. Deletions cut 6 bases from V and 8 bases from J, with 22 bases between. This CDR3 is built from 15 residues. CDR3: CASRKDSRTGPGYTF. The CDR3 DNA follows: TGTGCCAGCAGGAAAGACAGTAGGACCGGACCCGGCTACACCTTC.

The chain links TRBV6-6 to TRBJ2-7, with a tentative D call TRBD2 (6 bases). In germline, CDR1 is MNHNY, CDR2 SVGAGI (reference sequence). The CDR3 has 14 amino acids. Trimming took 7 bases from V and 0 from J, leaving 13 bases between them. The CDR3 reads CASNLGEDSYEQYF. Here the CDR3 DNA reads TGTGCCAGCAATTTAGGGGAGGACTCCTACGAGCAGTACTTC.

The V gene is TRBV30, the J gene TRBJ1-1, with D hard to call. Trimming removed 0 bases from V and 8 bases from J, with 10 bases in between. The CDR3 loop spans 12 amino acids. Germline CDR1 reads GTSNPN; CDR2 reads SVGIG (reference sequence). The chain's CDR3 is CAWSVRREEAFF. DNA for the CDR3: TGTGCCTGGAGTGTACGGCGGGAAGAAGCTTTCTTT.

On this clone itself: Mismatch with germline at one junction end may stem from a read error. This chain uses TRBV30 with TRBJ1-5; no firm D call. The CDR3 is 14 amino acids. Germline CDR1 GTSNPN, CDR2 SVGIG (reference sequence). The DNA for the CDR3 is TGTGCCTGGAGAGTCGCCGGGAGCAGTCAGCCCCAGCATTTT. This translates into CAWRVAGSSQPQHF.

J is TRBJ1-6 and V is TRBV14, with D possibly TRBD1 on 6 matching bases. This CDR3 is built from 15 residues. V was pared by 0 bases and J by 14 bases, with 17 bases between. Germline lookup yields CDR1 SGHDN and CDR2 FVKESK. This CDR3 is CASSQDVRWGQALHF. The CDR3 DNA sequence: TGTGCCAGCAGCCAAGATGTGCGGTGGGGGCAGGCCCTCCACTTT.

The J gene is TRBJ2-2, the V gene TRBV5-1; a possible D gene is TRBD1 (6 bases). Trimming pared 2 bases from V and 0 bases from J, leaving 8 bases between. The CDR3 contains 15 residues. Per the germline V gene, CDR1 is SGHRS and CDR2 is YFSETQ. Written as DNA, the CDR3 is TGCGCCAGCAGCTTTGGACAGCCGAACACCGGGGAGCTGTTTTTT. This gives the protein CASSFGQPNTGELFF. The variable domain in full, completed from reference TRBV5-1 and TRBJ2-2, reads KAGVTQTPRYLIKTRGQQVTLSCSPISGHRSVSWYQQTPGQGLQFLFEYFSETQRNKGNFPGRFSGRQFSNSRSEMNVSTLELGDSALYLCASSFGQPNTGELFFGEGSRLTVL.